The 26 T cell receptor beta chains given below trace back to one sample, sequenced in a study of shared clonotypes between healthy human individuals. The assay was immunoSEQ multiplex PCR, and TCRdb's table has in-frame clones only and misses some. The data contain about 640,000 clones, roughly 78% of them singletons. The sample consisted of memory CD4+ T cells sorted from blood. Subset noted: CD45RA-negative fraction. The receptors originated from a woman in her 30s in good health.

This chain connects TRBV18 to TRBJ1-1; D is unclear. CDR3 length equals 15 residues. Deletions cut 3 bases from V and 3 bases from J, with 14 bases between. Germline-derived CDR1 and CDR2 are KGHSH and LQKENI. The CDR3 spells CASSPLDTAYTEAFF. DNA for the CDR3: TGTGCCAGCTCACCCCTTGATACGGCTTACACTGAAGCTTTCTTT.

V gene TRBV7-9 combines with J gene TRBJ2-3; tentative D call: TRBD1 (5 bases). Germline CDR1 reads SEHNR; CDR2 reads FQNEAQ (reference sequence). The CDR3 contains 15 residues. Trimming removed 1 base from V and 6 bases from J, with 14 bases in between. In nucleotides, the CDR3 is TGTGCCAGCAGCTTAGTCAGGGTAACAAGGGATACGCAGTATTTT. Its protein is CASSLVRVTRDTQYF.

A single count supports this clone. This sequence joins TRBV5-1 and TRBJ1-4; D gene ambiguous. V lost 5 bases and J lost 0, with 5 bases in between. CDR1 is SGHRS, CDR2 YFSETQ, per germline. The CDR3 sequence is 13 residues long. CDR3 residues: CASRPSTNEKLFF. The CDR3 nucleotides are TGCGCCAGCAGGCCATCAACTAATGAAAAACTGTTTTTT.

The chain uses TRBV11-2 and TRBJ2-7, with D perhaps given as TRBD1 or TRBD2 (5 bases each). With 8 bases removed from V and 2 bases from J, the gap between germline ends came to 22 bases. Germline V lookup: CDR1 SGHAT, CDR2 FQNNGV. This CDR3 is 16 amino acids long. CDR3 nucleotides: TGTGCCAGCCGGGACCGGACGACGCAAACAACCTACGAGCAGTACTTC. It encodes CASRDRTTQTTYEQYF. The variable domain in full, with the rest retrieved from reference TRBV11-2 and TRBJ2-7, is EAGVAQSPRYKIIEKRQSVAFWCNPISGHATLYWYQQILGQGPKLLIQFQNNGVVDDSQLPKDRFSAERLKGVDSTLKIQPAKLEDSAVYLCASRDRTTQTTYEQYFGPGTRLTVT.

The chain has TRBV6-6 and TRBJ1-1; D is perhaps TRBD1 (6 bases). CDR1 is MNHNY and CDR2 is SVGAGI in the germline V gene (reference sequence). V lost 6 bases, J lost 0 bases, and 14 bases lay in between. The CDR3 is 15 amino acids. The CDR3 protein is CASSSPGQVNTEAFF. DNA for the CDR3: TGTGCCAGCAGCTCCCCGGGACAAGTGAACACTGAAGCTTTCTTT.

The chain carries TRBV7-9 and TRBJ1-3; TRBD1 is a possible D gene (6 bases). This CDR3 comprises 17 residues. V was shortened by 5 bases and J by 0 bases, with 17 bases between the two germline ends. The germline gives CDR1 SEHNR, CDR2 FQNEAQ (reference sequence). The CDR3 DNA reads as TGTGCCAGCAGCCTCAGACAGGCCATATTCTCTGGAAACACCATATATTTT. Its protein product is CASSLRQAIFSGNTIYF.

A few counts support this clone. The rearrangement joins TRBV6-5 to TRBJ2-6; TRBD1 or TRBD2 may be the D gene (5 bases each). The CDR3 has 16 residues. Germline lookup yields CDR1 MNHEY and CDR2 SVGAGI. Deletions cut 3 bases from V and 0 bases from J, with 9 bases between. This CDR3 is CASSYEGTSGANVLTF. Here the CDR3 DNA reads TGTGCCAGCAGTTATGAGGGGACCTCTGGGGCCAACGTCCTGACTTTC.

The CDR3 is CASSLVEGANTGELFF. In nucleotides, the CDR3 is TGTGCCAGCAGCTTAGTTGAGGGGGCGAACACCGGGGAGCTGTTTTTT. This sequence joins TRBV7-6 and TRBJ2-2; D perhaps matches TRBD1 (6 bases). The germline V and J ends were trimmed by 1 base and 0 bases, with 9 bases remaining between them. This CDR3 spans 16 amino acids. Germline V gene sequence: CDR1 SGHVS, CDR2 FNYEAQ.

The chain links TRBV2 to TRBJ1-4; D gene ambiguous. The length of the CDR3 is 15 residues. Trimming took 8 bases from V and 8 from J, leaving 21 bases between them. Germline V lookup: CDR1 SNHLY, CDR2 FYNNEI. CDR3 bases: TGTGCCAGCGGGAGAGAGGGATCGGTTCAAGAAAAACTGTTTTTT. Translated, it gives CASGREGSVQEKLFF.

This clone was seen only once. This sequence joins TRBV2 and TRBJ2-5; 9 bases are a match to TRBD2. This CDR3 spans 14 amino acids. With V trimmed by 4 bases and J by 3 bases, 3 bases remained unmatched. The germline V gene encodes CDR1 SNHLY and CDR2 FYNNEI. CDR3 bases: TGTGCCAGCAGTGTGGTAGCGGGGGAAGAGACCCAGTACTTC. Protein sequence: CASSVVAGEETQYF.

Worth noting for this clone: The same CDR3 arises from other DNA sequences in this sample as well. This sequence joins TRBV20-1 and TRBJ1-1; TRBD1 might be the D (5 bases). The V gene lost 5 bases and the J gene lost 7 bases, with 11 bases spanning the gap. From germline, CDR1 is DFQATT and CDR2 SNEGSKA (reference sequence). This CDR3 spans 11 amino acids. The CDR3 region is CSAAPGHEAFF. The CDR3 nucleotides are TGCAGTGCTGCCCCCGGACATGAAGCTTTCTTT.

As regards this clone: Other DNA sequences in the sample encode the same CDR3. CDR3: CAWSVLETQYF. The CDR3 coding sequence is TGTGCCTGGAGTGTCTTGGAGACCCAGTACTTC. The chain links TRBV30 to TRBJ2-5; no firm D call. CDR1 and CDR2 from the germline V gene are GTSNPN and SVGIG (reference sequence). Trimming left V 0 bases short and J 5 bases short, with 4 bases between. The CDR3 runs to 11 residues.

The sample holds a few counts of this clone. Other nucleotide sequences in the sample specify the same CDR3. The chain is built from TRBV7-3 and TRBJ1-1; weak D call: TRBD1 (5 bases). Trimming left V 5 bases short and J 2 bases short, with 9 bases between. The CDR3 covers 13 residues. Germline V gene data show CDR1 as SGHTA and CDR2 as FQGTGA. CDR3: CASSLDSNTEAFF. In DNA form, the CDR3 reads TGTGCCAGCAGCCTAGACAGCAACACTGAAGCTTTCTTT. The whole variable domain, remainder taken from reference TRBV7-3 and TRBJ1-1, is GAGVSQTPSNKVTEKGKYVELRCDPISGHTALYWYRQSLGQGPEFLIYFQGTGAADDSGLPNDRFFAVRPEGSVSTLKIQRTERGDSAVYLCASSLDSNTEAFFGQGTRLTVV.

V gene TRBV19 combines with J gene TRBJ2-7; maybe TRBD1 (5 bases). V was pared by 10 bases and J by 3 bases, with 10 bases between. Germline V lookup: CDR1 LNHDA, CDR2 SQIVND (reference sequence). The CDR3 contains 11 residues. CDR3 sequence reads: CATGQHYEQYF. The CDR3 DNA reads TGTGCCACAGGACAACACTACGAGCAGTACTTC.

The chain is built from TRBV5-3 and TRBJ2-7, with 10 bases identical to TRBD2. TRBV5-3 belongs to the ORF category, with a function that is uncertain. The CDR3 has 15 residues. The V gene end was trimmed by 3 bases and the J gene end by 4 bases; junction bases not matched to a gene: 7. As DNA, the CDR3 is TGTGCCAGAAGCTCAAGGACTAGCGGCAATTACGAGCAGTACTTC. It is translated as CARSSRTSGNYEQYF.

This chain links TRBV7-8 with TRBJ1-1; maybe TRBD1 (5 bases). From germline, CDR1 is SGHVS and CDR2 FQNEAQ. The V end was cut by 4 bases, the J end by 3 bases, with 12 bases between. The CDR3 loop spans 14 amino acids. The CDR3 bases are TGTGCCAGCAGCTCCCAGGAGGGGTACACTGAAGCTTTCTTT. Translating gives CASSSQEGYTEAFF. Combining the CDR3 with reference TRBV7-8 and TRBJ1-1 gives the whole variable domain GAGVSQSPRYKVAKRGQDVALRCDPISGHVSLFWYQQALGQGPEFLTYFQNEAQLDKSGLPSDRFFAERPEGSVSTLKIQRTQQEDSAVYLCASSSQEGYTEAFFGQGTRLTVV.

The CDR3 DNA is TGTGCCAGCAGTCATGGTCTACTCGAGCAGTACTTC. This translates into CASSHGLLEQYF. The chain employs TRBV28 and TRBJ2-7; D not certain. Germline V CDR1 and CDR2: MDHEN, SYDVKM. V lost 5 bases, J lost 6 bases, and 11 bases lay in between. This CDR3 has 12 amino acids.

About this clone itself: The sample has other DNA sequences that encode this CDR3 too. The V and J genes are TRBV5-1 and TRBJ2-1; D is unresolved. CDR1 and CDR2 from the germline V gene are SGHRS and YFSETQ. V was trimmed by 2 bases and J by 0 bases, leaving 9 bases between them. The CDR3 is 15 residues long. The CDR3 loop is CASSLDLGSYNEQFF. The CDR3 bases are TGCGCCAGCAGCTTAGACTTAGGCTCCTACAATGAGCAGTTCTTC.

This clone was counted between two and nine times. The CDR3 spells CANREGARTGELFF. CDR3 DNA: TGTGCCAACAGGGAGGGGGCCCGCACCGGGGAGCTGTTTTTT. This chain joins TRBV6-7 and TRBJ2-2, with D possibly called TRBD1 or TRBD2 (7 bases each). TRBV6-7 is recorded as an ORF, its role being uncertain. Deletions cut 10 bases from V and 4 bases from J, with 16 bases between. This CDR3 contains 14 residues.

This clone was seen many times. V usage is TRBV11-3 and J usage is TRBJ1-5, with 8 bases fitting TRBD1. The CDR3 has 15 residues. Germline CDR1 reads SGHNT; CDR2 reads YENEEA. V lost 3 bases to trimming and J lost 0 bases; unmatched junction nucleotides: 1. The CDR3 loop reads CASSLDRASNQPQHF. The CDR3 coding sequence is TGTGCCAGCAGCTTGGACAGGGCTAGCAATCAGCCCCAGCATTTT.

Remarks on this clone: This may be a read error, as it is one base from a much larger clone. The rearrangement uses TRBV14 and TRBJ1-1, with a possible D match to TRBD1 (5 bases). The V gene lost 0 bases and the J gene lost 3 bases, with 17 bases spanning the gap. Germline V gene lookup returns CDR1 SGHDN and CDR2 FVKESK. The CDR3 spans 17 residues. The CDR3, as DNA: TGTGCCAGCAGCCAAGATTTCGGGGGAGGGCTGGACACTGAAGCTTTCTTT. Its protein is CASSQDFGGGLDTEAFF.

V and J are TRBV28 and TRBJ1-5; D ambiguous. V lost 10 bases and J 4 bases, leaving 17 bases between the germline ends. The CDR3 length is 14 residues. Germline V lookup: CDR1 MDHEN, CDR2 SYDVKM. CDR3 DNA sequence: TGTGCCACTAGGAAAAAACTAAATAATCAGCCCCAGCATTTT. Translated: CATRKKLNNQPQHF. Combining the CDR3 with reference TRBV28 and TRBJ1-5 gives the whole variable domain DVKVTQSSRYLVKRTGEKVFLECVQDMDHENMFWYRQDPGLGLRLIYFSYDVKMKEKGDIPEGYSVSREKKERFSLILESASTNQTSMYLCATRKKLNNQPQHFGDGTRLSIL.

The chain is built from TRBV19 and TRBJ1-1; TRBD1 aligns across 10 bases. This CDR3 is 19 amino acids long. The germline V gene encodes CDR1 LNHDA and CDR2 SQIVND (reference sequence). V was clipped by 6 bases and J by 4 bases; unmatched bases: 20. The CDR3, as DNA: TGTGCCAGTAGGCTCGGGACAGGGGATTACATTCGGCCAAGCACTGAAGCTTTCTTT. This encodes CASRLGTGDYIRPSTEAFF.

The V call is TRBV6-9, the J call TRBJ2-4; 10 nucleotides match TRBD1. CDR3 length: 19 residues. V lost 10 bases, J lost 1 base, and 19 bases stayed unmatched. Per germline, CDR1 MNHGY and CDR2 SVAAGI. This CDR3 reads CATSNPGQGILFAKNIQYF. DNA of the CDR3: TGTGCCACTTCAAACCCGGGACAGGGGATATTGTTCGCCAAAAACATTCAGTACTTC.

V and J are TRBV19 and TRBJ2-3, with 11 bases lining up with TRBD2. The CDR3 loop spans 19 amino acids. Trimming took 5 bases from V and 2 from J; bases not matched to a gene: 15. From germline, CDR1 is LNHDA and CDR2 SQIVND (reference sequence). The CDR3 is CASSSRGTSGSSFTDTQYF. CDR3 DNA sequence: TGTGCCAGTAGTTCTCGGGGGACTAGCGGCTCTTCGTTCACAGATACGCAGTATTTT.

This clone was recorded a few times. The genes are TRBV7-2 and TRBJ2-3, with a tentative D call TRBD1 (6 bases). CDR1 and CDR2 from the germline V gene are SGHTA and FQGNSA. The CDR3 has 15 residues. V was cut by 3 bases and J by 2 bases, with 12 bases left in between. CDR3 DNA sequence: TGTGCCAGCAGCTTGGGACACCCTATCACAGATACGCAGTATTTT. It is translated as CASSLGHPITDTQYF.